A selection of T cell receptor beta chains follows, all from one sample in a study of blood T cell repertoires in COVID-19. Only in-frame clones appear in the TCRdb table, and some are missing; sequencing was by immunoSEQ multiplex PCR. Of 90,000 or so clones in the sample, 88% were seen once. The sequenced sample consisted of peripheral blood. These receptors were obtained from a man older than 75 with acute or convalescent COVID-19. Both conserved end residues are part of each CDR3. D genes are given only for firm matches. Rows give clone size only sometimes, using once, few, many, or a class for an expanded clone.

CDR3 DNA	CDR3 protein	clone size	V gene	J gene	D gene
TGTGCCAGCTCTCCGCGGACAGCCGGCTTCTGGGGCTACACCTTC	CASSPRTAGFWGYTF	NA	TRBV18	TRBJ1-2	NA
TGTGCCAGCAGTTACGGGGTCGGGGGAGTAACCTACAATGAGCAGTTCTTC	CASSYGVGGVTYNEQFF	NA	TRBV6-2/TRBV6-3	TRBJ2-1	NA
TGTGCCAGCTCACAAGACAGGGGGCGGACTGGAAACACCATATATTTT	CASSQDRGRTGNTIYF	NA	TRBV18	TRBJ1-3	TRBD1
TGTGCCAGCAGTCCGGACATCTCCTATGGCTACACCTTC	CASSPDISYGYTF	NA	TRBV2	TRBJ1-2	NA
TGCAGTGCTAGTGACAGGGGTTCGGCCACCGGGGAGCTGTTTTTT	CSASDRGSATGELFF	once	TRBV20-1	TRBJ2-2	TRBD1
TGTGCCAGTAGTATTGGCCCCGGCGGGACTGAAGCTTTCTTT	CASSIGPGGTEAFF	NA	TRBV19	TRBJ1-1	NA
TGCGCCAGCAGGGGGAGCTCCTACAATGAGCAGTTCTTC	CASRGSSYNEQFF	NA	TRBV10-2	TRBJ2-1	NA
TGTGCCAGCAGCTTACAGAACACAGGGGGCACTGAAGCTTTCTTT	CASSLQNTGGTEAFF	NA	TRBV7-2	TRBJ1-1	TRBD1
TGTGCCAGCAGCTCGACAGGGTCGGAACTTATCCACACCTTC	CASSSTGSELIHTF	few	TRBV6-5	TRBJ1-2	TRBD1
TGTGCCACCAGTCGAGAGGGTCGGACAGGGGGTGAGCAGTACTTC	CATSREGRTGGEQYF	NA	TRBV15	TRBJ2-7	TRBD1
TGTGCCAGCAGCTTAGACATAGGGGGCTCTGGGGCCAACGTCCTGACTTTC	CASSLDIGGSGANVLTF	NA	TRBV7-9	TRBJ2-6	NA
TGTGCCAGCAGTTACCCGACAGGGGGCTCCTACAATGAGCAGTTCTTC	CASSYPTGGSYNEQFF	NA	TRBV27	TRBJ2-1	TRBD1
TGCAGCGTTGTAACAGGGACAGGGAAACAGCCCCAGCATTTT	CSVVTGTGKQPQHF	NA	TRBV29-1	TRBJ1-5	TRBD1
TGTGCCTCCCAGCAGGGGACGTACGGTTACGAGCAGTACTTC	CASQQGTYGYEQYF	NA	TRBV30	TRBJ2-7	NA
TGTGCCAGTAGTGCCCCCCTCAGGGTTCCAGCAAGCTTT	CASSAPLRVPASF	NA	TRBV19	TRBJ1-1	NA
TGTGCCAGCAGCCGGACAGGGACGGTCGAGCAGTACTTC	CASSRTGTVEQYF	NA	TRBV6-2/TRBV6-3	TRBJ2-7	TRBD1
TGTGCCAGCAGTGATTTGAACAGGGGTGACTATGGCTACACCTTC	CASSDLNRGDYGYTF	once	TRBV6-1	TRBJ1-2	TRBD1
TGTGCCAGCAGCTCAGACAGGGCCTATAATTCACCCCTCCACTTT	CASSSDRAYNSPLHF	NA	TRBV27	TRBJ1-6	TRBD1
TGTGCCAGCAGCCCCCGAGCGGGGGCGGATGGCTACACCTTC	CASSPRAGADGYTF	NA	TRBV7-2	TRBJ1-2	NA
TGTGCCAGCAGCCAAGACAGGAGCAATCAGCCCCAGCATTTT	CASSQDRSNQPQHF	NA	TRBV3-1/TRBV3-2	TRBJ1-5	NA
TGCAGCGTCGGAGGGACAGGCTCCTACGAGCAGTACTTC	CSVGGTGSYEQYF	NA	TRBV29-1	TRBJ2-7	TRBD1
TGCGCCAGCAGCCAAGATCTGGGCAGAGACAATCAGCCCCAGCATTTT	CASSQDLGRDNQPQHF	once	TRBV4-1	TRBJ1-5	NA
TGCGCCAGCAGCTTCCCGGGGGATACGCAGTATTTT	CASSFPGDTQYF	once	TRBV5-1	TRBJ2-3	NA
TGTGCCAGCAGTTTACTTGCTAACTATGGCTACACCTTC	CASSLLANYGYTF	NA	TRBV12-3/TRBV12-4	TRBJ1-2	NA